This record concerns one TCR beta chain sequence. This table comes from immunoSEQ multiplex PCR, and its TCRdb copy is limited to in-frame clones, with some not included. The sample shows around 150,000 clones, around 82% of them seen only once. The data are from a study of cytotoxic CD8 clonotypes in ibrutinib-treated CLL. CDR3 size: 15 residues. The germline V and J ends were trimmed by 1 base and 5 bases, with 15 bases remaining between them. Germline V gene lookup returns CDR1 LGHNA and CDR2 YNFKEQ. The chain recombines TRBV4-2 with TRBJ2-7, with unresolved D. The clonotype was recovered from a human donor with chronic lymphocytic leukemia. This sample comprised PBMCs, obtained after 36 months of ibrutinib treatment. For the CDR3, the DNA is TGTGCCAGCAGCCAAGTTGGTCCTAGTTCTCACGAGCAGTACTTC. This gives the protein CASSQVGPSSHEQYF.